This T cell receptor beta chain was sequenced during a study of patients and donors after allogeneic stem cell transplantation. TCRdb re-called the RT-PCR reads through MiXCR, storing one row per CDR3 protein. The repertoire holds about 57,000 distinct CDR3 sequences, about 14% seen once, with 25% to 40% in the top ten. Germline CDR1 PRHDT, CDR2 FYEKMQ (reference sequence). The CDR3 has 17 residues. V lost 0 bases and J 2 bases, leaving 14 bases between the germline ends. Judged by abundance, this clonotype is medium-sized. Sequencing was performed on blood, either unsorted or a sorted T cell fraction (not recorded which). The clonotype was recovered from a human donor who was either an allogeneic HSCT recipient or a stem cell or donor lymphocyte infusion donor (not recorded which). It is not recorded whose cells these are; they may come from a transplant donor. V gene TRBV13 combines with J gene TRBJ2-1, with a tentative D call TRBD2 (8 bases). The CDR3 coding sequence is TGTGCCAGCAGCTTAGGATATAGCGGGACAGCCTACAATGAGCAGTTCTTC. Protein: CASSLGYSGTAYNEQFF.